A single sample is the source of the 24 T cell receptor beta chains below, sequenced in a study of T cell responses to AZD1222 COVID-19 vaccine. Using immunoSEQ multiplex PCR, the repertoire was profiled, and TCRdb retains in-frame clones only, with some absent. The table lists around 160,000 clones, around 88% of them singletons. This sample comprised peripheral blood, obtained on day 0 of AZD1222 vaccination. Receptors originate from an adult in good health.

The V and J genes are TRBV28 and TRBJ1-4; D perhaps matches TRBD1 (6 bases). Trimming pared 3 bases from V and 5 bases from J, leaving 13 bases between. There are 15 residues in the CDR3. Germline V gives CDR1 MDHEN, CDR2 SYDVKM. This CDR3 is CASSFSGGGNEKLFF. The CDR3 nucleotides are TGTGCCAGCAGTTTCTCCGGGGGGGGCAATGAAAAACTGTTTTTT.

A single count supports this clone. This chain joins TRBV29-1 and TRBJ2-1; 8 bases map to TRBD2. Germline V lookup: CDR1 SQVTM, CDR2 ANQGSEA. Unmatched junction bases numbered 9, after V lost 0 bases and J lost 5 bases. CDR3 length: 16 residues. The CDR3 reads CSVEDLEAGANNEQFF. As DNA, the CDR3 is TGCAGCGTTGAAGATCTGGAAGCGGGGGCGAACAATGAGCAGTTCTTC.

This chain links TRBV18 with TRBJ1-5, with a weak D call TRBD1 (5 bases). CDR3 size: 13 residues. The V end lost 4 bases, the J end lost 4 bases, and 8 bases lay between the germline ends. Germline loops: CDR1 KGHSH, CDR2 LQKENI. This CDR3 is CASSQAGNQPQHF. The CDR3 nucleotides are TGTGCCAGCTCACAGGCAGGGAATCAGCCCCAGCATTTT.

The count of this clone is one. The rearrangement joins TRBV6-1 to TRBJ2-7; no clear D. Germline CDR1 is MNHNS and CDR2 is SASEGT. The germline V and J ends were trimmed by 1 base and 5 bases, with 9 bases remaining between them. This CDR3 has 13 amino acids. The CDR3 loop is CASSEGYGDEQYF. The DNA for the CDR3 is TGTGCCAGCAGTGAAGGTTACGGCGACGAGCAGTACTTC.

This clone has only one observation. This sequence joins TRBV19 and TRBJ1-4; TRBD1 matches 8 bases. The CDR3 has 15 residues. V was clipped by 4 bases and J by 12 bases; unmatched bases: 13. CDR1 LNHDA and CDR2 SQIVND come from the germline V gene (reference sequence). CDR3 DNA sequence: TGTGCCAGTAGTAGGAACCGGGACAGGATCGATGAACTGTTTTTT. Amino acids: CASSRNRDRIDELFF.

Written as DNA, the CDR3 is TGTGCCAGCAGCGTACGCGTCACAGGGACGGGAGATACGCAGTATTTT. Amino acid sequence: CASSVRVTGTGDTQYF. The chain carries TRBV9 and TRBJ2-3, with a tentative D call TRBD1 (6 bases). Germline V lookup: CDR1 SGDLS, CDR2 YYNGEE. The CDR3 is made up of 16 amino acids. V gave up 1 base and J gave up 5 bases, with 17 bases separating them.

The V and J genes are TRBV6-5 and TRBJ1-2; 7 bases map to TRBD1. The V gene's germline CDR1 is MNHEY and CDR2 SVGAGI. CDR3 length equals 15 residues. V gave up 2 bases and J gave up 5 bases; unmatched junction bases: 8. The CDR3 sequence is CASSYNLGQEYGYTF. The CDR3 DNA reads TGTGCCAGCAGTTACAACCTCGGACAGGAATATGGCTACACCTTC.

The chain couples TRBV27 to TRBJ1-4; TRBD1 agrees at 9 bases. Trimming removed 6 bases from V and 7 bases from J; junction bases left unmatched: 9. The CDR3 has 15 amino acids. The V gene's germline CDR1 is MNHEY and CDR2 SMNVEV (reference sequence). CDR3 sequence (DNA): TGTGCCAGCAGGGACAGGGGTGCTGTAGGTGAAAAACTGTTTTTT. Translated, it gives CASRDRGAVGEKLFF.

This chain connects TRBV18 to TRBJ1-6, with TRBD1 as a possible D gene (5 bases). The CDR3 spans 16 residues. The V gene lost 3 bases and the J gene lost 6 bases, with 15 bases spanning the gap. Germline V CDR1 and CDR2: KGHSH, LQKENI. CDR3 protein: CASSPAGGDGNSPLHF. CDR3 DNA: TGTGCCAGCTCACCCGCTGGGGGGGACGGTAATTCACCCCTCCACTTT.

V gene TRBV11-3 combines with J gene TRBJ2-3, with TRBD2 matching over 8 bases. With V trimmed by 1 base and J by 0 bases, 9 bases remained unmatched. This CDR3 has 18 amino acids. The germline V gene encodes CDR1 SGHNT and CDR2 YENEEA. The CDR3 is CASSLASIAGSSTDTQYF. In nucleotides, the CDR3 is TGTGCCAGCAGCTTAGCGTCTATAGCGGGGTCTAGCACAGATACGCAGTATTTT.

This clone was observed a single time. The J gene is TRBJ2-1, the V gene TRBV5-1, with a possible D match to TRBD2 (6 bases). With 4 bases removed from V and 3 bases from J, the gap between germline ends came to 14 bases. The CDR3 totals 15 residues. The germline V gene encodes CDR1 SGHRS and CDR2 YFSETQ. CDR3 coding DNA: TGCGCCAGCAGCCAGGGACTGGGCGTCTACAATGAGCAGTTCTTC. It is translated as CASSQGLGVYNEQFF.

The count of this clone is one. The chain uses TRBV9 and TRBJ2-2; 11 nucleotides match TRBD1. The CDR3 runs 17 residues. The germline gives CDR1 SGDLS, CDR2 YYNGEE. The trim removed 1 base at V and 4 bases at J, leaving 6 bases unmatched. The CDR3 reads CASSVNVGTGGTGELFF. For the CDR3, the DNA is TGTGCCAGCAGCGTAAATGTCGGGACAGGGGGCACCGGGGAGCTGTTTTTT. The full variable domain, with the rest looked up from reference TRBV9 and TRBJ2-2, is DSGVTQTPKHLITATGQRVTLRCSPRSGDLSVYWYQQSLDQGLQFLIQYYNGEERAKGNILERFSAQQFPDLHSELNLSSLELGDSALYFCASSVNVGTGGTGELFFGEGSRLTVL.

The chain carries TRBV5-1 and TRBJ1-6, with D perhaps matching TRBD1 (6 bases). Germline V CDR1 and CDR2: SGHRS, YFSETQ. The V end lost 4 bases, the J end lost 5 bases, and 13 bases lay between the germline ends. The CDR3 has 15 amino acids. CDR3 nucleotide sequence: TGCGCCAGCAGCGCAGGGGATATCCATAATTCACCCCTCCACTTT. Its translation: CASSAGDIHNSPLHF.

This rearrangement joins TRBV15 to TRBJ2-4; D possibly corresponds to TRBD2 (5 bases). Per the germline V gene, CDR1 is LNHNV and CDR2 is YYDKDF (reference sequence). V lost 4 bases and J lost 1, with 11 bases in between. The CDR3 contains 15 residues. CDR3: CATSIQDWAKNIQYF. The CDR3 region has the DNA TGTGCCACCAGCATCCAGGACTGGGCCAAAAACATTCAGTACTTC.

The chain combines TRBV5-6 with TRBJ1-6; D is unclear. Germline assignment: CDR1 SGHDT and CDR2 YYEEEE. V lost 0 bases and J 15 bases, leaving 16 bases between the germline ends. This CDR3 is 14 amino acids long. The CDR3 DNA is TGTGCCAGCAGCTTGGGCACAGTTGAATTTAACCTCCACTTT. It translates to CASSLGTVEFNLHF.

In its sample, this clone was seen a few times. As DNA, the CDR3 is TGTGCCAGCAGCCACATCGCCAGGGGGTTGGTCACTGAAGCTTTCTTT. Translating it yields CASSHIARGLVTEAFF. V and J are TRBV28 and TRBJ1-1, with 7 nucleotides matching TRBD1. CDR3 length equals 16 residues. Looked up from germline, CDR1 is MDHEN and CDR2 is SYDVKM. V shed 6 bases, J shed 4 bases, and the junction held 14 bases outside the gene matches.

This CDR3 is CASSKTGAVLQETQYF. The CDR3 DNA reads as TGTGCCAGCAGCAAGACAGGGGCCGTACTACAAGAGACCCAGTACTTC. The rearrangement joins TRBV7-6 to TRBJ2-5; 8 nucleotides align to TRBD1. CDR3 length: 16 residues. Trimming removed 5 bases from V and 2 bases from J; junction bases left unmatched: 10. Looked up from germline, CDR1 is SGHVS and CDR2 is FNYEAQ.

The genes are TRBV28 and TRBJ1-2; D gene ambiguous. Germline values: CDR1 MDHEN, CDR2 SYDVKM. Trimming removed 5 bases at V and 3 bases at J, with 16 bases between. The CDR3 contains 15 residues. Here the CDR3 DNA reads TGTGCCAGCAGTGTCAGCTCCTCCCAAGACTATGGCTACACCTTC. Residues: CASSVSSSQDYGYTF.

The chain is built from TRBV5-4 and TRBJ2-2; the D is unclear. This CDR3 spans 15 amino acids. Germline lookup yields CDR1 SGHNT and CDR2 YYREEE (reference sequence). V lost 0 bases, J lost 0 bases, and 6 bases lay in between. As DNA, the CDR3 is TGTGCCAGCAGCTTGGACTACACGAACACCGGGGAGCTGTTTTTT. Protein sequence: CASSLDYTNTGELFF.

This rearrangement joins TRBV30 to TRBJ1-5, with D perhaps TRBD1 (5 bases). The CDR3 is 13 residues long. Germline V lookup: CDR1 GTSNPN, CDR2 SVGIG (reference sequence). The germline V and J ends were trimmed by 5 bases and 12 bases, with 20 bases remaining between them. The CDR3 nucleotides are TGTGCCTGGGAGGGGACCCCCGGGTCGATCCAGCATTTT. Protein sequence: CAWEGTPGSIQHF.

The gene calls are TRBV5-4 and TRBJ1-2; D gene ambiguous. V was clipped by 1 base and J by 8 bases, with 21 bases between them. Germline values: CDR1 SGHNT, CDR2 YYREEE (reference sequence). The CDR3 has 16 amino acids. CDR3 protein: CASSLSSGSASVGYTF. The DNA of the CDR3 is TGTGCCAGCAGCTTGTCTTCCGGGTCCGCGTCCGTGGGCTACACCTTC.

The rearrangement uses TRBV14 and TRBJ1-3; D unresolved. Germline V CDR1 and CDR2: SGHDN, FVKESK. Trimming took 2 bases from V and 6 from J, leaving 5 bases between them. The CDR3 is 12 residues long. The CDR3 reads CASSQTENTIYF. The CDR3 coding sequence is TGTGCCAGCAGCCAAACAGAAAACACCATATATTTT.

A single count supports this clone. This chain links TRBV2 with TRBJ1-1; 8 bases line up with TRBD1. After removal of 9 bases from V and 1 base from J, the junction contained 4 bases not matched to a gene. The CDR3 has 13 amino acids. Germline values: CDR1 SNHLY, CDR2 FYNNEI. The DNA of the CDR3 is TGTGCCAGGCAGGGGGCTAAGAACACTGAAGCTTTCTTT. Protein product: CARQGAKNTEAFF.

The chain links TRBV18 to TRBJ1-6; D is possibly TRBD1 (5 bases). Germline CDR1 KGHSH, CDR2 LQKENI. CDR3 length: 14 amino acids. Trimming removed 0 bases from V and 10 bases from J, with 10 bases in between. The CDR3, as DNA: TGTGCCAGCTCACCACCGAGGGGTCGGTCACCCCTCCACTTT. As protein: CASSPPRGRSPLHF.